Presented here are 3 T cell receptor beta chains from one specimen sequenced in a study of blood T cell repertoires in COVID-19 (dated by TCRdb to 2020 to 2022). Library preparation was by the immunoSEQ multiplex PCR assay. TCRdb provides this immuneACCESS table in a form limited to in-frame rearrangements. Some clones are lacking; in checked studies, under half of them reflect an unresolved V gene, and why the rest are absent is not known. Across this sample there are 250,000 to 300,000 clones, with around 90% seen only once. 0.65% to 0.95% of the sample lies in the top ten. Material: peripheral blood. Receptor source: a woman under 40 with acute or convalescent COVID-19.

The genes are TRBV6-1 and TRBJ1-4; 10 nucleotides line up with TRBD1. Germline assignment: CDR1 MNHNS and CDR2 SASEGT. V trimming: 2 bases; J trimming: 7 bases; junction bases outside the gene matches: 7. This CDR3 has 16 residues. As DNA, the CDR3 is TGTGCCAGCAGTGAAAGGGGACAGGGGTTTTTTGAAAAACTGTTTTTT. This codes for CASSERGQGFFEKLFF.

The chain combines TRBV27 with TRBJ2-1; 8 bases agree with TRBD2. CDR3 length equals 15 residues. CDR1 MNHEY and CDR2 SMNVEV come from the germline V gene (reference sequence). V was clipped by 5 bases and J by 0 bases; unmatched bases: 3. The CDR3, as DNA: TGTGCCAGCAGTATCGGGACTAGCTCCTACAATGAGCAGTTCTTC. It specifies CASSIGTSSYNEQFF.

V usage is TRBV10-3 and J usage is TRBJ2-7, with D unresolved. The V gene lost 5 bases and the J gene lost 1 base, with 6 bases spanning the gap. CDR3 size: 12 residues. Germline V CDR1 and CDR2: ENHRY, SYGVKD. CDR3 sequence: CAISPGSYEQYF. CDR3 DNA: TGTGCCATCAGTCCCGGTTCCTACGAGCAGTACTTC.